This TCR beta chain was retrieved from a study of blood T cell repertoires in COVID-19. Turning to the study itself: Both acute and convalescent COVID-19 samples were obtained from the United States, Italy and Spain.

All recovered Cohort 3 donors got two negative PCRs, got clearance, or saw symptom resolution. In the original workflow: Reference gene primer amplification gave nucleated cell count estimates. Libraries were prepared by immunoSEQ multiplex PCR; TCRdb keeps only in-frame clonotypes and omits some of them. For V, J and clone size, that table is used; D and trimming come from the DNA. This sample has approximately 160,000 clones; roughly 87% occur once, and the top ten carry around 7%. CDR3 size: 15 residues. Germline V gene data show CDR1 as SGHTA and CDR2 as FQGNSA. The V segment lost 5 bases and the J segment 5 bases; nucleotides outside the gene matches: 2.

The sample consisted of PBMCs or T cells enriched from blood (not recorded which). This chain joins TRBV7-2 and TRBJ2-5, with TRBD2 matching 16 bases. The sequence was collected from a woman between 45 and 60 years old who had recovered from COVID-19. Written as DNA, the CDR3 is TGTGCCAGCAGCACGGGACTAGCGGGAGGGGAGACCCAGTACTTC. Translation: CASSTGLAGGETQYF. Based on the CDR3 plus reference TRBV7-2 and TRBJ2-5, the full variable domain is GAGVSQSPSNKVTEKGKDVELRCDPISGHTALYWYRQSLGQGLEFLIYFQGNSAPDKSGLPSDRFSAERTGGSVSTLTIQRTQQEDSAVYLCASSTGLAGGETQYFGPGTRLLVL.